The entry below describes one T cell receptor (beta chain). The data are from a study of cytomegalovirus exposure and HLA in healthy donors. PCR involved 60 Vbeta and 13 Jbeta primers. Using immunoSEQ multiplex PCR, the repertoire was profiled, and TCRdb retains in-frame clones only, with some absent. The sample includes approximately 120,000 clones, roughly 83% of them seen just once. This receptor was taken from a man in his late teens or twenties in good health and CMV-seropositive. Sequencing used PBMCs.

This chain's CDR3 is CASRRWLDNEQFF. CDR3 nucleotides: TGTGCCAGCAGGAGGTGGCTAGACAATGAGCAGTTCTTC. The V call is TRBV6-5, the J call TRBJ2-1; the D is unclear. Germline loops: CDR1 MNHEY, CDR2 SVGAGI. The CDR3 covers 13 residues. V was shortened by 6 bases and J by 5 bases, with 11 bases between the two germline ends.